This passage covers 20 T cell receptor beta chains from one sample sequenced in a study of control samples from healthy donors and cancer patients. Profiled with immunoSEQ multiplex PCR; TCRdb holds only in-frame clones, not every one. The sample has about 130,000 clones; roughly 92% are singletons. What was sequenced was PBMCs. These receptors were taken from a man aged 80 or over with head and neck cancer.

This sequence joins TRBV6-1 and TRBJ1-6; no clear D gene. The CDR3 runs 14 residues. CDR1 is MNHNS, CDR2 SASEGT, per germline. Trimming cost V 3 bases and J 7 bases, with 10 bases left between them. As DNA, the CDR3 is TGTGCCAGCAGTGACACCCTTTCCAATTCACCCCTCCACTTT. Protein product: CASSDTLSNSPLHF.

V usage is TRBV5-1 and J usage is TRBJ2-7, with a possible D match to TRBD2 (5 bases). V was cut by 5 bases and J by 9 bases, with 18 bases left in between. CDR3 length: 13 amino acids. Germline-derived CDR1 and CDR2 are SGHRS and YFSETQ. CDR3: CASSRGEPAPQYF. The CDR3 DNA reads as TGCGCCAGCAGTCGGGGAGAGCCAGCCCCGCAGTACTTC.

This clone is a singleton in its sample. This rearrangement joins TRBV19 to TRBJ2-7; 10 positions agree with TRBD2. J gave up 9 bases and V 5 bases, and 25 bases lay outside the gene matches. CDR1 is LNHDA, CDR2 SQIVND, per germline (reference sequence). CDR3 length: 19 residues. The chain's CDR3 is CASSSLGLAEVGFKGWQYF. CDR3 bases: TGTGCCAGTAGTTCCTTAGGACTAGCGGAGGTGGGGTTTAAAGGGTGGCAGTACTTC.

This chain connects TRBV5-1 to TRBJ2-5; possibly TRBD1 for D (6 bases). Trimming left V 2 bases short and J 3 bases short, with 11 bases between. The CDR3 extends over 14 amino acids. Germline V gene data show CDR1 as SGHRS and CDR2 as YFSETQ. The CDR3 loop reads CASSLIQGEETQYF. The CDR3 region has the DNA TGCGCCAGCAGCTTAATACAGGGTGAAGAGACCCAGTACTTC.

This chain connects TRBV25-1 to TRBJ1-2; D is unclear. Germline values: CDR1 MGHDK, CDR2 SYGVNS. The CDR3 extends over 11 amino acids. The V end lost 6 bases, the J end lost 13 bases, and 15 bases lay between the germline ends. CDR3 loop: CASRAGGDCTF. CDR3 DNA: TGTGCCAGCAGGGCAGGAGGAGATTGCACCTTC.

The chain carries TRBV6-4 and TRBJ2-5; no firm D call. V lost 5 bases and J lost 5, with 9 bases in between. The CDR3 covers 12 residues. CDR1 is MRHNA and CDR2 is SNTAGT in the germline V gene. CDR3 sequence reads: CASSKGWETQYF. The CDR3 DNA reads TGTGCCAGCAGTAAGGGCTGGGAGACCCAGTACTTC.

V is TRBV5-1 and J is TRBJ2-5; D is uncertain. The ends were cut back, 4 bases at V and 1 base at J, with 8 bases in the middle. This CDR3 is built from 13 residues. CDR1 and CDR2 (germline): SGHRS, YFSETQ. The chain's CDR3 is CASSLTVQETQYF. As DNA, the CDR3 is TGCGCCAGCAGCCTGACCGTCCAAGAGACCCAGTACTTC.

This chain connects TRBV9 to TRBJ2-1, with D perhaps TRBD2 (6 bases). The CDR3 runs to 17 residues. Trimming stripped 0 bases from V and 3 bases from J, with 16 bases between. The germline V gene has CDR1 SGDLS and CDR2 YYNGEE. CDR3 bases: TGTGCCAGCAGCGTAGGGGTCGGGAGAAGGGGCTACAATGAGCAGTTCTTC. Translation: CASSVGVGRRGYNEQFF.

The rearrangement links TRBV5-6 to TRBJ2-7; D gene ambiguous. The V gene lost 0 bases and the J gene lost 3 bases, with 7 bases spanning the gap. This CDR3 contains 13 residues. From germline, CDR1 is SGHDT and CDR2 YYEEEE. CDR3 coding DNA: TGTGCCAGCAGCTTGGAACGGGTCTACGAGCAGTACTTC. Amino acids: CASSLERVYEQYF.

The chain employs TRBV30 and TRBJ1-1; D is unclear. The CDR3 has 14 amino acids. The germline gives CDR1 GTSNPN, CDR2 SVGIG (reference sequence). V was shortened by 0 bases and J by 0 bases, with 8 bases between the two germline ends. CDR3 in amino acids: CAWSVGLLNTEAFF. For the CDR3, the DNA is TGTGCCTGGAGTGTAGGACTTCTGAACACTGAAGCTTTCTTT.

On this clone itself: Other nucleotide sequences in the sample specify the same CDR3. The chain joins TRBV20-1 to TRBJ1-1; no clear D gene. The CDR3 extends over 11 amino acids. V gave up 1 base and J gave up 2 bases, with 2 bases separating them. Looked up from germline, CDR1 is DFQATT and CDR2 is SNEGSKA (reference sequence). CDR3 nucleotide sequence: TGCAGTGCTAGAGGTAACACTGAAGCTTTCTTT. It specifies CSARGNTEAFF.

The J gene is TRBJ2-3, the V gene TRBV7-9, with 15 bases that match TRBD2. This CDR3 region has 16 residues. The junction had 3 bases not matched to a gene; V was cut back by 2 bases and J by 6 bases. CDR1 and CDR2 (germline): SEHNR, FQNEAQ (reference sequence). The CDR3 region is CASSLRTSGRADTQYF. Written as DNA, the CDR3 is TGTGCCAGCAGCTTAAGGACTAGCGGGAGGGCGGATACGCAGTATTTT.

The V and J genes are TRBV30 and TRBJ1-2; 9 bases match TRBD1. Germline assignment: CDR1 GTSNPN and CDR2 SVGIG (reference sequence). The J segment lost 4 bases and the V segment lost 5 bases, leaving 8 bases of the junction unmatched. This CDR3 has 14 residues. CDR3 loop: CAWQIQGAGYGYTF. CDR3 nucleotides: TGTGCCTGGCAAATACAGGGGGCTGGCTATGGCTACACCTTC. Looking up the rest from reference TRBV30 and TRBJ1-2 gives the full variable domain: SQTIHQWPATLVQPVGSPLSLECTVEGTSNPNLYWYRQAAGRGLQLLFYSVGIGQISSEVPQNLSASRPQDRQFILSSKKLLLSDSGFYLCAWQIQGAGYGYTFGSGTRLTVV.

In its sample, this clone was seen once. The chain joins TRBV3-1 (or the pseudogene TRBV3-2) to TRBJ2-5; TRBD1 might be the D (6 bases). Germline loops: CDR1 LGHDT, CDR2 YNNKEL (reference sequence). The CDR3 is 14 amino acids. V was trimmed by 1 base and J by 2 bases, leaving 8 bases between them. This CDR3 reads CASSQGTEQETQYF. CDR3 nucleotide sequence: TGTGCCAGCAGCCAAGGGACAGAACAAGAGACCCAGTACTTC.

The chain carries TRBV9 and TRBJ1-5; D uncertain. Trimming took 3 bases from V and 2 from J, leaving 9 bases between them. CDR3 length equals 14 residues. CDR1 is SGDLS, CDR2 YYNGEE, per germline. The CDR3 spells CASSAYDGNQPQHF. The CDR3 DNA follows: TGTGCCAGCAGCGCCTATGACGGCAATCAGCCCCAGCATTTT.

V and J are TRBV18 and TRBJ2-1; 11 bases fit TRBD2. The CDR3 sequence is 17 residues long. Germline CDR1 and CDR2: KGHSH and LQKENI. With V trimmed by 6 bases and J by 1 base, 8 bases remained unmatched. The DNA of the CDR3 is TGTGCCAGCTCGCCAACGACTAGCGGGATATCCTACAATGAGCAGTTCTTC. Translated, it gives CASSPTTSGISYNEQFF. Drawing the rest from reference TRBV18 and TRBJ2-1, the complete variable domain is NAGVMQNPRHLVRRRGQEARLRCSPMKGHSHVYWYRQLPEEGLKFMVYLQKENIIDESGMPKERFSAEFPKEGPSILRIQQVVRGDSAAYFCASSPTTSGISYNEQFFGPGTRLTVL.

This clone was recorded only once. The V gene is TRBV4-3, the J gene TRBJ2-1; 7 bases fit TRBD2. J lost 5 bases, V lost 0 bases, and 10 bases had no gene match. From germline, CDR1 is LGHNA and CDR2 YSLEER. The CDR3 is 17 amino acids. CDR3 amino acids: CASSQELGGLADNEQFF. The DNA for the CDR3 is TGCGCCAGCAGCCAAGAACTGGGTGGGCTAGCGGACAATGAGCAGTTCTTC.

The chain employs TRBV5-4 and TRBJ1-4, with no clear D. CDR3 length: 13 residues. The V end lost 5 bases, the J end lost 5 bases, and 10 bases lay between the germline ends. CDR1 and CDR2 (germline): SGHNT, YYREEE (reference sequence). CDR3 residues: CASSTDQNEKLFF. CDR3 nucleotide sequence: TGTGCCAGCAGTACGGACCAGAATGAAAAACTGTTTTTT.

The chain combines TRBV5-8 with TRBJ1-5; a weak D match, TRBD1 (6 bases). The V gene lost 4 bases and the J gene lost 2 bases, with 19 bases spanning the gap. Germline V gene sequence: CDR1 SGHTS, CDR2 YDEGEE. The CDR3 sequence is 17 residues long. CDR3 sequence: CASSHGQTGFGNQPQHF. The CDR3 nucleotides are TGTGCCAGCAGCCATGGACAGACGGGGTTTGGCAATCAGCCCCAGCATTTT. The variable domain in full, with the rest retrieved from reference TRBV5-8 and TRBJ1-5, is EAGVTQSPTHLIKTRGQQATLRCSPISGHTSVYWYQQALGLGLQFLLWYDEGEERNRGNFPPRFSGRQFPNYSSELNVNALELEDSALYLCASSHGQTGFGNQPQHFGDGTRLSIL.

The chain joins TRBV9 to TRBJ1-2; unclear D gene. Germline loops: CDR1 SGDLS, CDR2 YYNGEE. The CDR3 contains 12 residues. V was shortened by 0 bases and J by 8 bases, with 8 bases between the two germline ends. CDR3 loop: CASSVGRSGYTF. The DNA of the CDR3 is TGTGCCAGCAGCGTAGGACGCTCCGGCTACACCTTC. Combining the CDR3 with reference TRBV9 and TRBJ1-2 gives the whole variable domain DSGVTQTPKHLITATGQRVTLRCSPRSGDLSVYWYQQSLDQGLQFLIQYYNGEERAKGNILERFSAQQFPDLHSELNLSSLELGDSALYFCASSVGRSGYTFGSGTRLTVV.